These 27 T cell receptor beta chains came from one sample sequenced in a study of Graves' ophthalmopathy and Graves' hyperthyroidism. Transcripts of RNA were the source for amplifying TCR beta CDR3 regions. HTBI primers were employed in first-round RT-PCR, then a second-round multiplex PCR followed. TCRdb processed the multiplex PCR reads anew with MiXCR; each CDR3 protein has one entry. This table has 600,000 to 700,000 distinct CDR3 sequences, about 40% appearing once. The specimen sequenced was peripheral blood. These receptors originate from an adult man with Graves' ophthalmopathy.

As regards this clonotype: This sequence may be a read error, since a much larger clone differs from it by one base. The CDR3 sequence is CASKTGELFF. The CDR3 coding sequence is TGTGCCAGCAAGACCGGGGAGCTGTTTTTT. The chain carries TRBV7-9 and TRBJ2-2, with D unresolved. Looked up from germline, CDR1 is SEHNR and CDR2 is FQNEAQ (reference sequence). Trimming removed 7 bases from V and 5 bases from J, with 2 bases in between. This CDR3 contains 10 residues.

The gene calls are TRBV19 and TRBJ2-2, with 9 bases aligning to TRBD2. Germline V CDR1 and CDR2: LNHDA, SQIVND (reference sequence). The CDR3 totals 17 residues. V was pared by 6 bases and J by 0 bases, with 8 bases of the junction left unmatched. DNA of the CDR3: TGTGCCAGTAGCGTTAGCGGGGGATCCGCGAACACCGGGGAGCTGTTTTTT. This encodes CASSVSGGSANTGELFF.

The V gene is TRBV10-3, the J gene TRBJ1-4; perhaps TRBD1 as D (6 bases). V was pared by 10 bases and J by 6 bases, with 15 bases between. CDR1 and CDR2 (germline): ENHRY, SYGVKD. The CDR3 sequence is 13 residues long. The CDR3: CATAGTGHEKLFF. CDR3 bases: TGTGCCACCGCCGGAACAGGGCATGAAAAACTGTTTTTT.

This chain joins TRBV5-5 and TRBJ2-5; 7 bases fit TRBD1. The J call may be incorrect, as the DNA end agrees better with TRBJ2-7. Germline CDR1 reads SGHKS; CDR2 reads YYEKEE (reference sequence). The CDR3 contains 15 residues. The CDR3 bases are TGTGCCAGCAGCAACCCGACAGGGACCTTCGGCGAGCAGTACTTC. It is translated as CASSNPTGTFGEQYF.

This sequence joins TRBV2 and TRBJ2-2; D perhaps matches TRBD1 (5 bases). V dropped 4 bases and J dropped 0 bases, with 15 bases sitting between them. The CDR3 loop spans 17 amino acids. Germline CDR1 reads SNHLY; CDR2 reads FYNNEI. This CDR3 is CASSVAGLGTNTGELFF. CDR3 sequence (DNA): TGTGCCAGCAGTGTCGCAGGGCTTGGGACGAACACCGGGGAGCTGTTTTTT.

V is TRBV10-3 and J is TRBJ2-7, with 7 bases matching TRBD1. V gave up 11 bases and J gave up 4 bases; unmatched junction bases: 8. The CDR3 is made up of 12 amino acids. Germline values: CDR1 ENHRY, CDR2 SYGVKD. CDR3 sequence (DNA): TGTGCCTCAGAGGAACAGGGGTACGAGCAGTACTTC. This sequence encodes CASEEQGYEQYF.

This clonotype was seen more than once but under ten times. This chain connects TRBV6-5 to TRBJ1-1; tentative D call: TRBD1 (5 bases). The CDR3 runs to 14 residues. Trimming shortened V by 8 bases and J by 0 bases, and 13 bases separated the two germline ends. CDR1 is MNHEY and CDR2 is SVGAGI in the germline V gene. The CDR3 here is CASSADSLNTEAFF. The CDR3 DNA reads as TGTGCCAGCTCGGCCGACAGCCTGAACACTGAAGCTTTCTTT.

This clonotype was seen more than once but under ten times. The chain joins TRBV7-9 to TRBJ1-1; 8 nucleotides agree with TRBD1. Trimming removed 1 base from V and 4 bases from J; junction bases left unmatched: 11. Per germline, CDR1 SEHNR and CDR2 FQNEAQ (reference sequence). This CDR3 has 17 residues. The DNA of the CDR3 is TGTGCCAGCAGCTTAGATATCAGGGGGCTGGGAAGCACTGAAGCTTTCTTT. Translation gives CASSLDIRGLGSTEAFF.

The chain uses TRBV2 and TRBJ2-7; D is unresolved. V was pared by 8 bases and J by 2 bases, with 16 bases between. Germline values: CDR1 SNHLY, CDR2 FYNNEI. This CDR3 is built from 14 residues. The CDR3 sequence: CASRLVAATYEQYF. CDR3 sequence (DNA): TGTGCCAGCCGGTTGGTTGCGGCCACCTACGAGCAGTACTTC.

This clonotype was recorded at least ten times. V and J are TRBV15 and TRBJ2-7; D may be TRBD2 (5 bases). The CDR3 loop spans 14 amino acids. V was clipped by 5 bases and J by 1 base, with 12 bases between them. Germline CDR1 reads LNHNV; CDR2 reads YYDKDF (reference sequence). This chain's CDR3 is CATSSRDWSYEQYF. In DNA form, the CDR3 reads TGTGCCACCAGCTCCCGGGATTGGTCCTACGAGCAGTACTTC.

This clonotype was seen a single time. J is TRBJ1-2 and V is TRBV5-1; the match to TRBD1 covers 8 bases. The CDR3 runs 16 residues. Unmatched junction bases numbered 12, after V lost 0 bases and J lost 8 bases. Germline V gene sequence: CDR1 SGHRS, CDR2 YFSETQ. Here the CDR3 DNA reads TGCGCCAGCAGCTTGGGTTCCGGGGACAGGACGCGAGGCTACACCTTC. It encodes CASSLGSGDRTRGYTF.

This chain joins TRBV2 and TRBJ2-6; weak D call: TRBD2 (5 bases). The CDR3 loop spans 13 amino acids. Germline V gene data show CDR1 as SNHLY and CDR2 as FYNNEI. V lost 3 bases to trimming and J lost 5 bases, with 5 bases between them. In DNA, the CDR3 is TGTGCCAGCAGTGACGGGAGGGCCAACGTCCTGACTTTC. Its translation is CASSDGRANVLTF. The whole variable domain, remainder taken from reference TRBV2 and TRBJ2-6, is EPEVTQTPSHQVTQMGQEVILRCVPISNHLYFYWYRQILGQKVEFLVSFYNNEISEKSEIFDDQFSVERPDGSNFTLKIRSTKLEDSAMYFCASSDGRANVLTFGAGSRLTVL.

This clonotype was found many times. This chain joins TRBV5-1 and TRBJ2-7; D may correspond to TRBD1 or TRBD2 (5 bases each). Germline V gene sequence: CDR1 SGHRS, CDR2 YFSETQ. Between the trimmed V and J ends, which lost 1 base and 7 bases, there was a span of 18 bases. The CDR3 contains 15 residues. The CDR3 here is CASSLWSGPAFEQYF. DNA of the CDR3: TGCGCCAGCAGCTTGTGGTCGGGGCCCGCCTTTGAGCAGTACTTC.

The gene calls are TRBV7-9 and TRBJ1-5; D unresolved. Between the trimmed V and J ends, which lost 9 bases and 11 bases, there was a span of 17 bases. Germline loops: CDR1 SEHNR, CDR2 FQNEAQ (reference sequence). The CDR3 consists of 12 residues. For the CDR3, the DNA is TGTGCCAGTGAAGGGAGCGAAGAGACCCAGCATTTT. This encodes CASEGSEETQHF.

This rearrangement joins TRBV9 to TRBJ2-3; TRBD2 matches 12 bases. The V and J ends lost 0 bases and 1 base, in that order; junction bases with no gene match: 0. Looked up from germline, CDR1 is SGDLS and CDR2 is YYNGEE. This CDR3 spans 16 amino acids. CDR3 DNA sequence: TGTGCCAGCAGCGTAGGGACTAGCGGGGGCACAGATACGCAGTATTTT. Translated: CASSVGTSGGTDTQYF.

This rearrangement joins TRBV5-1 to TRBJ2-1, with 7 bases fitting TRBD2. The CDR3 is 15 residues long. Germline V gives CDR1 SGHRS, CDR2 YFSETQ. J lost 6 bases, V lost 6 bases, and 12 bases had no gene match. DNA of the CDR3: TGCGCCAGCACCACGGGCGGGAGTCCCTTCAATGAGCAGTTCTTC. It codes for CASTTGGSPFNEQFF.

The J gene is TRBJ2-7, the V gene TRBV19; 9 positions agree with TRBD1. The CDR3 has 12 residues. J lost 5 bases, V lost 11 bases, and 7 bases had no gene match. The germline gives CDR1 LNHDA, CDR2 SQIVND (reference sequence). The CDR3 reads CAWTGVRNEQYF. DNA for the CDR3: TGTGCCTGGACAGGGGTGAGAAACGAGCAGTACTTC.

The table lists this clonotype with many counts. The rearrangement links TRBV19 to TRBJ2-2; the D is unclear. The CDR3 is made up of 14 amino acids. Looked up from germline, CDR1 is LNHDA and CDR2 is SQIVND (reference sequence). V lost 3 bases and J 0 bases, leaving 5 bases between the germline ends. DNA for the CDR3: TGTGCCAGTAGTATCAGCGCGAACACCGGGGAGCTGTTTTTT. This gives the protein CASSISANTGELFF.

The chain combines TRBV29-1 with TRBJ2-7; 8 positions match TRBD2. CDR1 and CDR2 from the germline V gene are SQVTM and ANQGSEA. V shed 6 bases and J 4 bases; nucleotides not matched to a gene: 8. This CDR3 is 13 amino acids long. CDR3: CSVRMSGGYEQYF. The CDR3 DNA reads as TGCAGCGTCAGGATGAGCGGGGGTTACGAGCAGTACTTC.

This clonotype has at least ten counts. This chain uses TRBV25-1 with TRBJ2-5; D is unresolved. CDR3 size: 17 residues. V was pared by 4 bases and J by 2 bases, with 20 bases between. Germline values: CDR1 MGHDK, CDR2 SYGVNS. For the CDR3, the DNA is TGTGCCAGCAGTGGCCGTAGTAACCCCCCTGCTCAAGAGACCCAGTACTTC. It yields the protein CASSGRSNPPAQETQYF.

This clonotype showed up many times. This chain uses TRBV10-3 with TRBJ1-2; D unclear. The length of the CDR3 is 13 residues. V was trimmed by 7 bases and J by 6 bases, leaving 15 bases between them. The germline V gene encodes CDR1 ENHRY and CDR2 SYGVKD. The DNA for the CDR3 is TGTGCCATCACCTTAGGAGGGCGGGATGGCTACACCTTC. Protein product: CAITLGGRDGYTF.

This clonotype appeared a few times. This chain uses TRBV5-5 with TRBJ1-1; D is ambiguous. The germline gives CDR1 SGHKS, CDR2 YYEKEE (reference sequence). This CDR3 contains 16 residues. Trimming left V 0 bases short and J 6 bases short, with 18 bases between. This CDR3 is CASSLEQWASRAEAFF. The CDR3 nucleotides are TGTGCCAGCAGCTTGGAGCAGTGGGCCAGTAGGGCTGAAGCTTTCTTT.

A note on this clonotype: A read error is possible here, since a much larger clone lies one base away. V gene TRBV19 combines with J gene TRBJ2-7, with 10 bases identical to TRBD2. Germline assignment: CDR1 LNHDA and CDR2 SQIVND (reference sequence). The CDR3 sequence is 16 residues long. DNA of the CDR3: TGTGCCGGTAGTTTCATTGCTAGCGGGAGCTCCTACGAGCAGTACTTC. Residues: CAGSFIASGSSYEQYF. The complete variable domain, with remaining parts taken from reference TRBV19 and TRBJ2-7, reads DGGITQSPKYLFRKEGQNVTLSCEQNLNHDAMYWYRQDPGQGLRLIYYSQIVNDFQKGDIAEGYSVSREKKESFPLTVTSAQKNPTAFYLCAGSFIASGSSYEQYFGPGTRLTVT.

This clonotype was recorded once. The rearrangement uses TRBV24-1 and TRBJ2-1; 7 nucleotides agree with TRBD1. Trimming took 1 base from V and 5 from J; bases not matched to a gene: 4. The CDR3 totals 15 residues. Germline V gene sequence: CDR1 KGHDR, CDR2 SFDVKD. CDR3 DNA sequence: TGTGCCACCAGTGATTTTGGGACAGACCACAATGAGCAGTTCTTC. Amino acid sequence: CATSDFGTDHNEQFF.

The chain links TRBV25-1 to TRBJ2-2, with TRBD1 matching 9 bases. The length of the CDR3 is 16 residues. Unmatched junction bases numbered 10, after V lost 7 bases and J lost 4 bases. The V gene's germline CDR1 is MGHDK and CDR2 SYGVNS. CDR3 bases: TGTGCCAGCACTACACCCCCGGGACAGGGCACCGGGGAGCTGTTTTTT. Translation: CASTTPPGQGTGELFF.

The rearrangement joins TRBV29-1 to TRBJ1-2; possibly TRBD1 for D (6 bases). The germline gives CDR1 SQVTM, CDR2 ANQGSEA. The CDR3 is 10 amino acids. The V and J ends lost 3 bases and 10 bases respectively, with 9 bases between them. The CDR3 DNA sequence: TGCAGCGTTGAGGGGACACTCTACACCTTC. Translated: CSVEGTLYTF.

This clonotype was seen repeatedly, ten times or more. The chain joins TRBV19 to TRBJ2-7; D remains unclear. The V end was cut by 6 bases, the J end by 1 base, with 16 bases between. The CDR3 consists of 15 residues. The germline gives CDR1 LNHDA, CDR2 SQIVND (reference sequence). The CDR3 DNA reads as TGTGCCAGTAGCCAAGACACGGGCGGATCCTACGAGCAGTACTTC. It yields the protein CASSQDTGGSYEQYF.